Presented here are 19 T cell receptor beta chains from one specimen sequenced in a study of blood T cell repertoires in COVID-19. Using immunoSEQ multiplex PCR, the repertoire was profiled, and TCRdb retains in-frame clones only, with some absent. This sample has 400,000 to 450,000 clones; around 88% occur once, and the top ten carry over 10%. The sample was peripheral blood. These receptors were taken from a woman aged 45-65 years with COVID-19, enrolled during active disease.

V usage is TRBV5-8 and J usage is TRBJ2-7; 8 nucleotides line up with TRBD1. CDR3 size: 13 residues. J was trimmed by 6 bases and V by 0 bases; bases with no gene match: 2. Germline CDR1 is SGHTS and CDR2 is YDEGEE. The CDR3 DNA sequence: TGTGCCAGCAGCTTGGGACAGGGGTTCGAGCAGTACTTC. Translation gives CASSLGQGFEQYF.

The chain joins TRBV19 to TRBJ1-1; D gene uncertain. The CDR3 sequence is 13 residues long. Trimming left V 1 base short and J 4 bases short, with 7 bases between. Germline V lookup: CDR1 LNHDA, CDR2 SQIVND (reference sequence). CDR3 in amino acids: CASSIVVGTEAFF. The CDR3 DNA reads as TGTGCCAGTAGTATAGTGGTCGGCACTGAAGCTTTCTTT.

This clone occurred a few times. The rearrangement uses TRBV29-1 and TRBJ1-2; 8 bases fit TRBD1. Germline CDR1 SQVTM, CDR2 ANQGSEA. The V segment lost 7 bases and the J segment 7 bases; nucleotides outside the gene matches: 14. The length of the CDR3 is 14 residues. Here the CDR3 reads CSGGPGQEGGGYTF. As DNA, the CDR3 is TGCAGCGGCGGACCGGGACAGGAGGGGGGTGGCTACACCTTC.

As for this clone: One junction end does not reproduce the germline sequence, and a read error may be involved. The V call is TRBV3-1 (or the pseudogene TRBV3-2), the J call TRBJ1-5; D possibly corresponds to TRBD1 (5 bases). The CDR3 is made up of 10 amino acids. Germline V gene lookup returns CDR1 LGHDT and CDR2 YNNKEL (reference sequence). CDR3 nucleotides: TGTGCCAGCAGCCCAGCAACAGGCGCATTT. Its protein is CASSPATGAF.

The chain uses TRBV15 and TRBJ1-2, with D perhaps matching TRBD1 (6 bases). V was clipped by 4 bases and J by 3 bases, with 9 bases between them. The CDR3 is made up of 13 amino acids. Germline V gene data show CDR1 as LNHNV and CDR2 as YYDKDF (reference sequence). The CDR3 DNA is TGTGCCACCAGCATGGGGGCGGACTATGGCTACACCTTC. Translation: CATSMGADYGYTF.

This rearrangement joins TRBV5-1 to TRBJ2-7; 9 bases agree with TRBD2. CDR3 length: 15 residues. V lost 7 bases and J lost 5; bases outside the gene matches: 13. The germline V gene has CDR1 SGHRS and CDR2 YFSETQ. The CDR3 protein is CASRRTSGGTNEQYF. The CDR3 DNA follows: TGCGCCAGCCGGCGAACCAGCGGGGGGACGAACGAGCAGTACTTC.

V gene TRBV2 combines with J gene TRBJ1-6; D may be TRBD1 (6 bases). Germline V gene lookup returns CDR1 SNHLY and CDR2 FYNNEI. With 3 bases removed from V and 2 bases from J, the gap between germline ends came to 17 bases. CDR3 length: 18 residues. CDR3 protein: CASSDPRGTGTYNSPLHF. Here the CDR3 DNA reads TGTGCCAGCAGTGACCCAAGGGGAACAGGGACCTATAATTCACCCCTCCACTTT.

This chain joins TRBV27 and TRBJ1-2; 10 nucleotides align to TRBD1. The CDR3 has 13 residues. Germline V gene sequence: CDR1 MNHEY, CDR2 SMNVEV (reference sequence). The V and J ends lost 4 bases and 7 bases, in that order; junction bases with no gene match: 3. This CDR3 is CASSWDRGFGYTF. The CDR3 DNA reads as TGTGCCAGCAGTTGGGACAGGGGATTTGGCTACACCTTC.

The chain is built from TRBV3-1 (or the pseudogene TRBV3-2) and TRBJ2-3, with TRBD2 as a possible D gene (6 bases). The CDR3 loop spans 15 amino acids. V dropped 0 bases and J dropped 3 bases, with 10 bases sitting between them. CDR1 is LGHDT and CDR2 is YNNKEL in the germline V gene (reference sequence). CDR3 protein: CASSQDLASTDTQYF. The CDR3 DNA reads as TGTGCCAGCAGCCAAGATCTAGCGAGTACAGATACGCAGTATTTT.

J is TRBJ1-4 and V is TRBV9, with 7 positions matching TRBD1. The germline CDR1 and CDR2 sequences are SGDLS and YYNGEE. J gave up 6 bases and V 4 bases, and 9 bases lay outside the gene matches. There are 15 residues in the CDR3. The CDR3 here is CASSPYGTDDEKLFF. CDR3 DNA sequence: TGTGCCAGCAGCCCCTACGGGACAGACGATGAAAAACTGTTTTTT.

CDR3 DNA sequence: TGCGCCAGCAGTGGCAGGGGTAGGTACAGGGGTAGGGACACCGGGGAGCTGTTTTTT. Protein: CASSGRGRYRGRDTGELFF. The genes are TRBV10-1 and TRBJ2-2, with TRBD1 identical over 7 bases. After removal of 4 bases from V and 3 bases from J, the junction contained 17 bases not matched to a gene. This CDR3 is built from 19 residues. Per germline, CDR1 WNHNN and CDR2 SYGVQD (reference sequence).

The gene calls are TRBV19 and TRBJ2-3; 11 bases are shared with TRBD2. J was trimmed by 4 bases and V by 9 bases; bases with no gene match: 18. The CDR3 totals 18 residues. From germline, CDR1 is LNHDA and CDR2 SQIVND (reference sequence). CDR3 bases: TGTGCCAGCAGCCTCATAGCGGGGGGGCCGGATTTCGCAGATACGCAGTATTTT. Its translation: CASSLIAGGPDFADTQYF.

CDR3 amino acids: CASSIGQQSNSPLHF. In DNA form, the CDR3 reads TGTGCCAGTAGTATCGGACAGCAAAGTAATTCACCCCTCCACTTT. The J gene is TRBJ1-6, the V gene TRBV19, with TRBD1 as a possible D gene (6 bases). V was clipped by 3 bases and J by 6 bases, with 12 bases between them. CDR3 size: 15 residues. The germline V gene encodes CDR1 LNHDA and CDR2 SQIVND (reference sequence).

The rearrangement links TRBV19 to TRBJ1-2; no firm D call. From germline, CDR1 is LNHDA and CDR2 SQIVND (reference sequence). V was clipped by 4 bases and J by 4 bases, with 22 bases between them. This CDR3 contains 17 residues. CDR3 amino acids: CASSSRETENDGYGYTF. DNA for the CDR3: TGTGCCAGTAGTAGCCGGGAAACCGAAAACGATGGCTATGGCTACACCTTC.

The chain couples TRBV5-8 to TRBJ2-7; D is possibly TRBD2 (6 bases). This CDR3 spans 14 amino acids. Germline CDR1 is SGHTS and CDR2 is YDEGEE. V lost 5 bases and J 0 bases, leaving 12 bases between the germline ends. The CDR3 loop is CASSRDFDSYEQYF. The CDR3 DNA reads as TGTGCCAGCAGTCGGGACTTTGACTCCTACGAGCAGTACTTC.

As regards this clone: Distinct nucleotide sequences in the sample also encode this CDR3. V is TRBV3-1 (or the pseudogene TRBV3-2) and J is TRBJ1-2; 8 bases match TRBD1. Trimming took 3 bases from V and 2 from J; bases not matched to a gene: 5. CDR3 length equals 15 residues. The germline CDR1 and CDR2 sequences are LGHDT and YNNKEL (reference sequence). Here the CDR3 reads CASSHPTGVNYGYTF. CDR3 sequence (DNA): TGTGCCAGCAGCCACCCGACAGGGGTAAACTATGGCTACACCTTC.

The chain combines TRBV28 with TRBJ2-7; the D gene is possibly TRBD2 (6 bases). V was pared by 5 bases and J by 3 bases, with 17 bases between. Germline V gene lookup returns CDR1 MDHEN and CDR2 SYDVKM. The CDR3 totals 15 residues. The CDR3: CASSPGWMTSYEQYF. The CDR3, as DNA: TGTGCCAGCAGTCCCGGTTGGATGACTAGCTACGAGCAGTACTTC.

The CDR3 loop reads CATSTPRGGVNTEAFF. DNA for the CDR3: TGTGCCACCAGCACCCCTCGTGGAGGGGTTAACACTGAAGCTTTCTTT. The chain combines TRBV15 with TRBJ1-1; D perhaps matches TRBD1 (5 bases). The CDR3 extends over 16 amino acids. Germline V gene sequence: CDR1 LNHNV, CDR2 YYDKDF (reference sequence). Trimming took 4 bases from V and 2 from J, leaving 17 bases between them.

The chain recombines TRBV4-2 with TRBJ2-7; 9 bases agree with TRBD2. Germline CDR1 is LGHNA and CDR2 is YNFKEQ. J was trimmed by 6 bases and V by 0 bases; bases with no gene match: 9. The CDR3 totals 16 residues. Written as DNA, the CDR3 is TGTGCCAGCAGCCAAGATGGGTCTAGCGGGGCCACCGAGCAGTACTTC. Protein: CASSQDGSSGATEQYF.